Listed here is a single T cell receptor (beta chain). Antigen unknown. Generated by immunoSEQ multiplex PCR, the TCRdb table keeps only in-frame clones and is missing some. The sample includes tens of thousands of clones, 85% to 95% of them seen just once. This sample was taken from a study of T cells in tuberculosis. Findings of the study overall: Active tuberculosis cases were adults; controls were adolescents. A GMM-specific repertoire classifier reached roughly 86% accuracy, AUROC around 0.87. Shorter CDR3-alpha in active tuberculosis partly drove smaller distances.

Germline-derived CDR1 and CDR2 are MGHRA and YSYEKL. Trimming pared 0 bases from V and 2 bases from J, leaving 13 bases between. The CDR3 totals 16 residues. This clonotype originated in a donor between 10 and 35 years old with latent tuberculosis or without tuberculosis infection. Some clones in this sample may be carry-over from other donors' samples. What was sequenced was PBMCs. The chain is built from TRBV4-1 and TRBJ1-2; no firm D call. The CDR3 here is CASSQDPLGRNYGYTF. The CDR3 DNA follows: TGCGCCAGCAGCCAAGATCCTCTGGGGAGGAACTATGGCTACACCTTC.